A single sample is the source of the 29 T cell receptor beta chains below, sequenced in a study of T cells in tuberculosis. Some clones are missing from TCRdb's copy, which holds only in-frame ones; the method was immunoSEQ multiplex PCR. The data contain around 26,000 clones, around 94% of them singletons. Sequencing was done on a sample of PBMCs. These receptors all stem from a donor between 10 and 29 years old with latent tuberculosis or without tuberculosis infection. Some clones in this sample may be carry-over from other donors' samples.

J is TRBJ2-7 and V is TRBV7-2; 7 bases agree with TRBD2. Germline CDR1 and CDR2: SGHTA and FQGNSA. With V trimmed by 3 bases and J by 6 bases, 2 bases remained unmatched. The CDR3 totals 12 residues. The chain's CDR3 is CASSFSGGEQYF. The CDR3 nucleotides are TGTGCCAGCAGCTTTTCGGGGGGCGAGCAGTACTTC.

The chain employs TRBV18 and TRBJ1-2; 9 bases map to TRBD1. This CDR3 region has 14 residues. Trimming at V came to 0 bases and at J to 4 bases, leaving 0 bases not matched to a gene. Germline V gene lookup returns CDR1 KGHSH and CDR2 LQKENI. In DNA form, the CDR3 reads TGTGCCAGCTCACCACCGACAGGGGGCTATGGCTACACCTTC. Protein product: CASSPPTGGYGYTF.

This chain connects TRBV18 to TRBJ1-4; TRBD1 agrees at 10 bases. CDR3 length equals 13 residues. The V gene end was trimmed by 5 bases and the J gene end by 7 bases; junction bases not matched to a gene: 1. Germline assignment: CDR1 KGHSH and CDR2 LQKENI. Written as DNA, the CDR3 is TGTGCCAGCTCAAGGGACAGGGGTGAAAAACTGTTTTTT. It translates to CASSRDRGEKLFF.

This sequence joins TRBV6-5 and TRBJ2-1; maybe TRBD1 (6 bases). Germline assignment: CDR1 MNHEY and CDR2 SVGAGI. Trimming cost V 0 bases and J 9 bases, with 15 bases left between them. The CDR3 totals 15 residues. In DNA, the CDR3 is TGTGCCAGCAGTTACTCGGACAGTTTGATCGGTGAGCAGTTCTTC. Translation: CASSYSDSLIGEQFF.

This clone was recorded once. This sequence joins TRBV19 and TRBJ1-2; D is perhaps TRBD1 (5 bases). The CDR3 loop spans 15 amino acids. CDR1 LNHDA and CDR2 SQIVND come from the germline V gene (reference sequence). The V and J ends lost 7 bases and 6 bases respectively, with 21 bases between them. This chain's CDR3 is CASTTRGAQGHGYTF. DNA for the CDR3: TGTGCCAGTACCACCCGTGGGGCCCAGGGCCATGGCTACACCTTC.

The V and J genes are TRBV25-1 and TRBJ1-2, with 10 positions matching TRBD1. V lost 4 bases and J lost 6; bases outside the gene matches: 5. Per the germline V gene, CDR1 is MGHDK and CDR2 is SYGVNS. This CDR3 has 14 residues. This CDR3 reads CASSAWGTGDGYTF. The CDR3 DNA sequence: TGTGCCAGCAGTGCGTGGGGGACAGGGGATGGCTACACCTTC.

Comments on this clone: A read error is likely, as this CDR3 ends without the conserved phenylalanine or tryptophan. The DNA is omitted, as the CDR3 cannot be located on it reliably, and the CDR3 follows TCRdb's listing. The rearrangement uses TRBV11-2 and TRBJ2-7; the listed D gene, TRBD1, was not tested against the DNA. Germline loops: CDR1 SGHAT, CDR2 FQNNGV. Termini included, the CDR3 measures 12 amino acids. CDR3 loop: CASSLEVARIYI.

The rearrangement uses TRBV29-1 and TRBJ1-1, with 9 nucleotides matching TRBD1. There are 14 residues in the CDR3. The J segment lost 0 bases and the V segment lost 7 bases, leaving 6 bases of the junction unmatched. Germline V gives CDR1 SQVTM, CDR2 ANQGSEA. CDR3 amino acids: CSADRGSLNTEAFF. CDR3 DNA sequence: TGCAGCGCCGACAGGGGGTCCTTGAACACTGAAGCTTTCTTT.

V gene TRBV25-1 combines with J gene TRBJ1-1, with TRBD1 as a possible D gene (5 bases). The CDR3 sequence is 12 residues long. Trimming removed 2 bases at V and 12 bases at J, with 13 bases between. CDR1 is MGHDK and CDR2 is SYGVNS in the germline V gene. CDR3: CASSEGGGGTFF. CDR3 nucleotides: TGTGCCAGCAGTGAAGGAGGCGGGGGTACTTTCTTT.

The chain is built from TRBV11-2 and TRBJ2-1; D might be TRBD1 (5 bases). V was shortened by 6 bases and J by 7 bases, with 25 bases between the two germline ends. The CDR3 consists of 17 residues. Germline-derived CDR1 and CDR2 are SGHAT and FQNNGV. CDR3: CASRHAGKGDLGNEQFF. CDR3 bases: TGTGCCAGCAGACACGCTGGGAAAGGGGATTTGGGGAATGAGCAGTTCTTC.

V gene TRBV7-9 combines with J gene TRBJ1-6; possibly TRBD1 for D (5 bases). This CDR3 is 16 amino acids long. Trimming removed 5 bases from V and 4 bases from J, with 15 bases in between. Germline loops: CDR1 SEHNR, CDR2 FQNEAQ (reference sequence). As DNA, the CDR3 is TGTGCCAGCAGCGCCCCAGGGAACTTTTATAATTCACCCCTCCACTTT. Residues: CASSAPGNFYNSPLHF.

The chain couples TRBV4-2 to TRBJ2-1, with 10 nucleotides matching TRBD2. This CDR3 comprises 21 residues. V lost 2 bases and J lost 0; bases outside the gene matches: 16. Germline CDR1 reads LGHNA; CDR2 reads YNFKEQ. CDR3 bases: TGTGCCAGCAGCCAAAGAGGCAGTAGCGGGGGGCTAAGTAGCTCCTACAATGAGCAGTTCTTC. It specifies CASSQRGSSGGLSSSYNEQFF.

The rearrangement uses TRBV6-6 and TRBJ1-2; 7 bases map to TRBD1. The germline V gene has CDR1 MNHNY and CDR2 SVGAGI (reference sequence). V gave up 8 bases and J gave up 4 bases; unmatched junction bases: 10. CDR3 length: 14 residues. The CDR3 region is CASLLTDRAYGYTF. The CDR3, as DNA: TGTGCCAGCCTACTCACAGACAGGGCCTATGGCTACACCTTC.

This rearrangement joins TRBV18 to TRBJ2-7; tentatively, D is TRBD1 (6 bases). Germline-derived CDR1 and CDR2 are KGHSH and LQKENI. The CDR3 length is 15 residues. Trimming left V 2 bases short and J 3 bases short, with 14 bases between. The CDR3 protein is CASSPTGRQDYEQYF. The CDR3 region has the DNA TGTGCCAGCTCACCAACGGGACGACAGGACTACGAGCAGTACTTC.

The V call is TRBV19, the J call TRBJ2-1; D uncertain. Germline V gene sequence: CDR1 LNHDA, CDR2 SQIVND (reference sequence). V lost 5 bases and J 1 base, leaving 12 bases between the germline ends. CDR3 length: 15 amino acids. The CDR3 loop is CASSYEFTSYNEQFF. The CDR3, as DNA: TGTGCCAGTAGTTACGAGTTTACGTCCTACAATGAGCAGTTCTTC.

V usage is TRBV5-4 and J usage is TRBJ2-7; 8 positions agree with TRBD1. With V trimmed by 3 bases and J by 3 bases, 8 bases remained unmatched. Germline V gene sequence: CDR1 SGHNT, CDR2 YYREEE (reference sequence). The CDR3 loop spans 15 amino acids. CDR3 protein: CASSWGTGSLYEQYF. The DNA of the CDR3 is TGTGCCAGCAGCTGGGGGACAGGAAGTCTCTACGAGCAGTACTTC.

The V gene is TRBV5-1, the J gene TRBJ2-3, with 8 bases lining up with TRBD2. Trimming took 6 bases from V and 2 from J; bases not matched to a gene: 11. CDR1 SGHRS and CDR2 YFSETQ come from the germline V gene. This CDR3 is built from 16 residues. CDR3 protein: CASTIISGGTTDTQYF. CDR3 in DNA: TGCGCCAGCACCATAATCAGCGGGGGCACCACAGATACGCAGTATTTT.

The chain has TRBV14 and TRBJ1-2, with TRBD1 as a possible D gene (5 bases). Germline CDR1 and CDR2: SGHDN and FVKESK. The CDR3 has 14 residues. V lost 4 bases, J lost 2 bases, and 11 bases lay in between. The CDR3, as DNA: TGTGCCAGCAGCCCATGGAGGGGAAACTATGGCTACACCTTC. It encodes CASSPWRGNYGYTF.

This chain joins TRBV9 and TRBJ2-2, with TRBD1 as a possible D gene (6 bases). The CDR3 is 14 residues long. Per germline, CDR1 SGDLS and CDR2 YYNGEE. V lost 3 bases and J 10 bases, leaving 16 bases between the germline ends. For the CDR3, the DNA is TGTGCCAGCAGCGGCCAGGGGAGTATCGTGGAGCTGTTTTTT. It is translated as CASSGQGSIVELFF.

The rearrangement uses TRBV18 and TRBJ2-2; TRBD1 matches at 9 bases. The CDR3 is 19 amino acids. Germline V gene sequence: CDR1 KGHSH, CDR2 LQKENI. Losses at the gene ends were 3 bases for V and 4 bases for J; bases not matched to a gene: 15. The CDR3 sequence: CASSPYTLQGARGTGELFF. CDR3 coding DNA: TGTGCCAGCTCACCCTACACCTTACAGGGGGCGCGAGGCACCGGGGAGCTGTTTTTT.

The rearrangement uses TRBV23-1 and TRBJ1-1, with 10 bases fitting TRBD1. TRBV23-1 is noted as an ORF with a role that remains uncertain. After removal of 3 bases from V and 3 bases from J, the junction contained 4 bases not matched to a gene. The CDR3 is 15 amino acids. As DNA, the CDR3 is TGCGCCAGCAGTCAGGGACAGGGGAATCACACTGAAGCTTTCTTT. Translation gives CASSQGQGNHTEAFF.

The chain joins TRBV6-5 to TRBJ1-1; no clear D gene. Trimming shortened V by 6 bases and J by 2 bases, and 7 bases separated the two germline ends. The CDR3 length is 12 residues. Germline lookup yields CDR1 MNHEY and CDR2 SVGAGI. The DNA of the CDR3 is TGTGCCAGCAGGCGACTCAACACTGAAGCTTTCTTT. This sequence encodes CASRRLNTEAFF.

CDR3 sequence (DNA): TGTGCCAGCAGTTATACAGCGGGAGGACCAACCGGGGAGCTGTTTTTT. Residues: CASSYTAGGPTGELFF. The rearrangement joins TRBV6-6 to TRBJ2-2; 9 bases align to TRBD2. Unmatched junction bases numbered 7, after V lost 3 bases and J lost 5 bases. The CDR3 runs 16 residues. Germline loops: CDR1 MNHNY, CDR2 SVGAGI (reference sequence).

The chain joins TRBV19 to TRBJ2-3, with D possibly TRBD1 on 5 matching bases. V gave up 9 bases and J gave up 0 bases, with 10 bases separating them. The V gene's germline CDR1 is LNHDA and CDR2 SQIVND (reference sequence). This CDR3 spans 13 amino acids. CDR3: CASSQESTDTQYF. CDR3 nucleotides: TGTGCCAGCTCACAGGAGAGCACAGATACGCAGTATTTT.

The V gene is TRBV6-5, the J gene TRBJ1-2; TRBD1 is a possible D gene (5 bases). Germline V gives CDR1 MNHEY, CDR2 SVGAGI. The CDR3 is 16 residues long. V lost 4 bases and J lost 4, with 19 bases in between. In nucleotides, the CDR3 is TGTGCCAGCAGTTTACAGGCCCCTGGGGGAGGCTATGGCTACACCTTC. This translates into CASSLQAPGGGYGYTF.

The chain is built from TRBV21-1 and TRBJ2-7; the table's D call, TRBD1, has no DNA check behind it. TRBV21-1 is termed a pseudogene. CDR3 length: 18 residues. The CDR3 loop reads CASSKPPIQGLNDYEQYF. The CDR3 region has the DNA TGTGCCAGCAGCAAACCACCTATACAGGGTCTTAACGACTACGAGCAGTACTTC.

This chain connects TRBV2 to TRBJ2-7; TRBD1 matches at 12 bases. Germline lookup yields CDR1 SNHLY and CDR2 FYNNEI. The CDR3 runs to 18 residues. Trimming removed 6 bases from V and 1 base from J; junction bases left unmatched: 13. The DNA of the CDR3 is TGTGCCAGCAGGTGCTTGCGTTGGGACAGGGGGCTTTCCTACGAGCAGTACTTC. Encoded protein: CASRCLRWDRGLSYEQYF.

The chain couples TRBV5-1 to TRBJ2-5; D uncertain. The V gene's germline CDR1 is SGHRS and CDR2 YFSETQ. This CDR3 spans 14 amino acids. Trimming took off 6 bases at V and 1 base at J, with 13 bases between the two ends. CDR3 coding DNA: TGCGCCAGCACTGACGGTAGCCTCCAAGAGACCCAGTACTTC. It specifies CASTDGSLQETQYF.

The gene calls are TRBV14 and TRBJ2-7; 12 bases match TRBD2. The germline CDR1 and CDR2 sequences are SGHDN and FVKESK. The trim removed 5 bases at V and 5 bases at J, leaving 7 bases unmatched. This CDR3 is built from 15 residues. This CDR3 is CASSDRTSGDNEQYF. The CDR3 DNA sequence: TGTGCCAGCAGCGACCGGACTAGCGGGGACAACGAGCAGTACTTC.